These 29 T cell receptor beta chains originate from one sample sequenced in a study of T-cell reconstitution after alpha-beta-depleted transplantation in children. Using unique molecular identifiers, the investigators prepared the TCRbeta library. Each CDR3 protein gets one entry after TCRdb re-called the PCR reads with MiXCR. The sample records about 120,000 distinct CDR3 sequences, 20% to 25% being singletons. The sequences come from PBMCs, mostly from graft donor cells, collected 180 days after TCRalphabeta/CD19-depleted stem cell transplant. These receptors originate from a male patient aged 2 to 10 who had a stem cell transplant for chronic granulomatous disease, so the T cells may come from the graft donor.

The chain recombines TRBV5-5 with TRBJ2-5; no clear D gene. The CDR3 spans 12 residues. Germline CDR1 SGHKS, CDR2 YYEKEE (reference sequence). Trimming removed 2 bases at V and 0 bases at J, with 2 bases between. The CDR3 loop is CASSLYQETQYF. The CDR3 DNA sequence: TGTGCCAGCAGCTTATACCAAGAGACCCAGTACTTC.

The chain combines TRBV5-1 with TRBJ1-2, with 10 bases lining up with TRBD1. The CDR3 sequence is 17 residues long. From germline, CDR1 is SGHRS and CDR2 YFSETQ. J gave up 3 bases and V 3 bases, and 11 bases lay outside the gene matches. The CDR3 DNA sequence: TGCGCCAGCAGCTCTCCTCCGGGACAGGGGTCTTACTATGGCTACACCTTC. Translated, it gives CASSSPPGQGSYYGYTF. Drawing the rest from reference TRBV5-1 and TRBJ1-2, the complete variable domain is KAGVTQTPRYLIKTRGQQVTLSCSPISGHRSVSWYQQTPGQGLQFLFEYFSETQRNKGNFPGRFSGRQFSNSRSEMNVSTLELGDSALYLCASSSPPGQGSYYGYTFGSGTRLTVV.

This clonotype showed up many times. The J gene is TRBJ2-5, the V gene TRBV7-2, with 8 nucleotides matching TRBD2. With V trimmed by 3 bases and J by 1 base, 7 bases remained unmatched. Germline loops: CDR1 SGHTA, CDR2 FQGNSA. CDR3 length: 16 residues. The CDR3 DNA reads as TGTGCCAGCAGCTTTCGGGGGGGCCTTTTCCAAGAGACCCAGTACTTC. This gives the protein CASSFRGGLFQETQYF.

In the case of this clonotype: The junction and the germline gene differ at one end; a read error may be behind it. CDR3 protein: CATSQALLPGRTDTQYF. As DNA, the CDR3 is TGTGCCACCAGCCAAGCCCTCCTCCCGGGACGCACAGATACGCAGTATTTT. The V and J genes are TRBV3-1 and TRBJ2-3, with D possibly being TRBD1 or TRBD2 (5 bases each). Germline V CDR1 and CDR2: LGHDT, YNNKEL (reference sequence). CDR3 length: 17 amino acids.

The rearrangement links TRBV9 to TRBJ2-1, with 15 positions matching TRBD2. CDR1 and CDR2 (germline): SGDLS, YYNGEE. Trimming cost V 4 bases and J 4 bases; bases outside gene matches: 3. The CDR3 has 16 residues. In DNA form, the CDR3 reads TGTGCCAGCAGCTTTGGGACTAGCGGGAGGTACAATGAGCAGTTCTTC. Amino acid sequence: CASSFGTSGRYNEQFF.

This clonotype was seen a few times. The chain uses TRBV12-3 or TRBV12-4 and TRBJ1-6; no firm D call. The CDR3 spans 14 residues. V lost 2 bases to trimming and J lost 4 bases, with 6 bases between them. CDR3 nucleotides: TGTGCCAGCAGTTTAACACAGTATAATTCACCCCTCCACTTT. It is translated as CASSLTQYNSPLHF.

This clonotype was seen repeatedly, ten times or more. V and J are TRBV5-1 and TRBJ2-2, with D perhaps TRBD2 (6 bases). V lost 0 bases and J lost 6, with 6 bases in between. The CDR3 has 13 residues. Per the germline V gene, CDR1 is SGHRS and CDR2 is YFSETQ. The CDR3 sequence is CASSLVAAGELFF. The CDR3 DNA reads TGCGCCAGCAGCTTGGTAGCGGCCGGGGAGCTGTTTTTT.

This rearrangement joins TRBV10-3 to TRBJ2-2, with D perhaps matching TRBD1 (6 bases). Germline lookup yields CDR1 ENHRY and CDR2 SYGVKD. There are 14 residues in the CDR3. Trimming stripped 8 bases from V and 8 bases from J, with 18 bases between. CDR3 region: CAIRSRTDGGELFF. The DNA for the CDR3 is TGTGCCATCCGAAGTCGGACAGACGGGGGGGAGCTGTTTTTT.

This clonotype was counted many times. This chain connects TRBV15 to TRBJ2-1; D possibly matches TRBD1 or TRBD2 (6 bases each). Trimming cost V 3 bases and J 0 bases, with 15 bases left between them. The CDR3 contains 17 residues. Germline CDR1 reads LNHNV; CDR2 reads YYDKDF (reference sequence). This chain's CDR3 is CATSSGGGRSSYNEQFF. CDR3 coding DNA: TGTGCCACCAGCAGCGGAGGGGGTCGGAGCTCCTACAATGAGCAGTTCTTC.

This clonotype was observed once. V usage is TRBV12-3 or TRBV12-4 and J usage is TRBJ2-1; tentatively, D is TRBD2 (6 bases). This CDR3 spans 16 amino acids. CDR3 in DNA: TGTGTTAGTGGTTTGGTACTGGGGCCCAGCGGGCAGGAGCAGTTCTTC. It translates to CVSGLVLGPSGQEQFF.

The chain has TRBV5-1 and TRBJ2-7; tentatively, D is TRBD1 (5 bases). Germline CDR1 reads SGHRS; CDR2 reads YFSETQ. Trimming pared 1 base from V and 1 base from J, leaving 12 bases between. This CDR3 is 15 amino acids long. CDR3 DNA sequence: TGCGCCAGCAGCTTGCTTGACAGATCATCCTACGAGCAGTACTTC. Its translation: CASSLLDRSSYEQYF.

The CDR3 is CSASRTNNEQFF. CDR3 sequence (DNA): TGCAGTGCTAGTCGGACAAACAATGAGCAGTTCTTC. The rearrangement links TRBV20-1 to TRBJ2-1, with a weak D call TRBD1 (5 bases). There are 12 residues in the CDR3. V shed 3 bases and J shed 5 bases, with 8 bases lying between them. Germline CDR1 DFQATT, CDR2 SNEGSKA (reference sequence).

This clonotype was counted many times. This chain connects TRBV18 to TRBJ1-6; no firm D call. CDR3 length equals 15 residues. The V end was cut by 2 bases, the J end by 1 base, with 6 bases between. Germline-derived CDR1 and CDR2 are KGHSH and LQKENI. Here the CDR3 DNA reads TGTGCCAGCTCACCATCGGTTTCCTATAATTCACCCCTCCACTTT. Protein sequence: CASSPSVSYNSPLHF.

The chain is built from TRBV11-3 and TRBJ2-3; 9 bases agree with TRBD1. The V gene's germline CDR1 is SGHNT and CDR2 YENEEA. The CDR3 spans 16 residues. The J segment lost 2 bases and the V segment lost 2 bases, leaving 5 bases of the junction unmatched. CDR3 region: CASSLSGTGTTDTQYF. For the CDR3, the DNA is TGTGCCAGCAGCTTAAGCGGGACAGGGACCACAGATACGCAGTATTTT.

The rearrangement uses TRBV6-1 and TRBJ1-5; 7 bases match TRBD1. The CDR3 has 15 residues. Germline loops: CDR1 MNHNS, CDR2 SASEGT. V dropped 11 bases and J dropped 4; count of bases not matched to a gene: 14. CDR3 in amino acids: CASETGMMRNQPQHF. CDR3 coding DNA: TGTGCCTCAGAGACAGGGATGATGAGGAATCAGCCCCAGCATTTT.

On this clonotype: Being one base from a much bigger clone, this may be a read error. The chain employs TRBV20-1 and TRBJ2-1, with D possibly matching TRBD2 (5 bases). The germline gives CDR1 DFQATT, CDR2 SNEGSKA (reference sequence). The CDR3 has 15 amino acids. The CDR3 is CSPRERISSYNEQFF. CDR3 bases: TGCAGTCCTAGAGAGCGGATTAGCTCCTACAATGAGCAGTTCTTC.

This clonotype has only a few counts. J is TRBJ1-1 and V is TRBV18; D is unresolved. With 2 bases removed from V and 2 bases from J, the gap between germline ends came to 9 bases. Germline CDR1 reads KGHSH; CDR2 reads LQKENI. The CDR3 runs 14 residues. CDR3 DNA: TGTGCCAGCTCACCAGTTGGGAAAAACACTGAAGCTTTCTTT. This encodes CASSPVGKNTEAFF. Full variable domain (outside the CDR3, taken from reference TRBV18 and TRBJ1-1): NAGVMQNPRHLVRRRGQEARLRCSPMKGHSHVYWYRQLPEEGLKFMVYLQKENIIDESGMPKERFSAEFPKEGPSILRIQQVVRGDSAAYFCASSPVGKNTEAFFGQGTRLTVV.

The table lists this clonotype with a count of one. V gene TRBV5-6 combines with J gene TRBJ2-1; no firm D call. Trimming took 4 bases from V and 7 from J, leaving 18 bases between them. The CDR3 runs 15 residues. Germline assignment: CDR1 SGHDT and CDR2 YYEEEE. CDR3 loop: CASSLGDYLWNEQFF. CDR3 coding DNA: TGTGCCAGCAGCCTAGGAGATTATCTCTGGAATGAGCAGTTCTTC. The whole variable domain, remainder taken from reference TRBV5-6 and TRBJ2-1, is DAGVTQSPTHLIKTRGQQVTLRCSPKSGHDTVSWYQQALGQGPQFIFQYYEEEERQRGNFPDRFSGHQFPNYSSELNVNALLLGDSALYLCASSLGDYLWNEQFFGPGTRLTVL.

This chain uses TRBV5-6 with TRBJ2-1; a weak D match, TRBD2 (7 bases). Germline V lookup: CDR1 SGHDT, CDR2 YYEEEE. Deletions cut 3 bases from V and 7 bases from J, with 20 bases between. The CDR3 covers 16 residues. The CDR3 spells CASSSTPGGLLNEQFF. DNA for the CDR3: TGTGCCAGCAGCTCGACTCCGGGGGGCCTTTTGAATGAGCAGTTCTTC.

The V and J genes are TRBV5-1 and TRBJ1-1; the match to TRBD1 covers 7 bases. The CDR3 has 14 amino acids. Unmatched junction bases numbered 3, after V lost 3 bases and J lost 1 base. In germline, CDR1 is SGHRS, CDR2 YFSETQ. CDR3 sequence reads: CASSSGTENTEAFF. The CDR3 DNA reads TGCGCCAGCAGCTCCGGGACAGAGAACACTGAAGCTTTCTTT. The variable domain in full, completed from reference TRBV5-1 and TRBJ1-1, reads KAGVTQTPRYLIKTRGQQVTLSCSPISGHRSVSWYQQTPGQGLQFLFEYFSETQRNKGNFPGRFSGRQFSNSRSEMNVSTLELGDSALYLCASSSGTENTEAFFGQGTRLTVV.

The table lists this clonotype with many counts. The genes are TRBV7-9 and TRBJ1-2, with D possibly being TRBD1 (6 bases). Germline CDR1 is SEHNR and CDR2 is FQNEAQ (reference sequence). The V end lost 1 base, the J end lost 4 bases, and 7 bases lay between the germline ends. The CDR3 runs to 13 residues. CDR3 protein: CASSLGDIYGYTF. The CDR3 DNA is TGTGCCAGCAGCTTAGGGGACATCTATGGCTACACCTTC.

This clonotype was observed many times. The chain uses TRBV20-1 and TRBJ2-7; 7 positions agree with TRBD1. The germline gives CDR1 DFQATT, CDR2 SNEGSKA (reference sequence). V lost 3 bases to trimming and J lost 2 bases; unmatched junction nucleotides: 10. CDR3 length: 15 amino acids. This chain's CDR3 is CSARGTDVFPYEQYF. The CDR3 DNA is TGCAGTGCTAGGGGGACAGATGTCTTCCCCTACGAGCAGTACTTC.

The chain recombines TRBV25-1 with TRBJ2-3; D is unresolved. Looked up from germline, CDR1 is MGHDK and CDR2 is SYGVNS. V shed 2 bases and J shed 2 bases, with 5 bases lying between them. This CDR3 is built from 13 residues. The chain's CDR3 is CASSEHATDTQYF. CDR3 nucleotides: TGTGCCAGCAGTGAACATGCCACAGATACGCAGTATTTT.

This clonotype appeared many times. The chain has TRBV20-1 and TRBJ2-7; possibly TRBD1 or TRBD2 for D (5 bases each). The germline V and J ends were trimmed by 2 bases and 5 bases, with 16 bases remaining between them. This CDR3 spans 14 amino acids. Germline CDR1 DFQATT, CDR2 SNEGSKA (reference sequence). This CDR3 reads CSARPGDGGNEQYF. In nucleotides, the CDR3 is TGCAGTGCTAGACCCGGGGACGGTGGGAACGAGCAGTACTTC.

This clonotype was seen at least ten times. The chain has TRBV19 and TRBJ1-5; weak D call: TRBD1 (5 bases). The germline V gene encodes CDR1 LNHDA and CDR2 SQIVND (reference sequence). The ends were cut back, 5 bases at V and 4 bases at J, with 12 bases in the middle. The CDR3 is 14 residues long. This CDR3 is CASSPHGGNQPQHF. CDR3 sequence (DNA): TGTGCCAGTAGTCCCCACGGGGGGAATCAGCCCCAGCATTTT.

This chain links TRBV18 with TRBJ2-7; 10 positions agree with TRBD1. CDR3 size: 14 residues. The V gene's germline CDR1 is KGHSH and CDR2 LQKENI. Germline trimming cut 3 bases from V and 7 bases from J; bases unmatched to any gene: 6. The CDR3 sequence: CASSPRQGAGEQYF. The CDR3 nucleotides read TGTGCCAGCTCACCTAGACAGGGGGCGGGTGAGCAGTACTTC.

This clonotype came up many times. The V call is TRBV7-7, the J call TRBJ2-7, with 7 bases lining up with TRBD1. V lost 3 bases, J lost 3 bases, and 2 bases stayed unmatched. There are 13 residues in the CDR3. CDR1 and CDR2 (germline): SSHAT, FNYEAQ (reference sequence). DNA of the CDR3: TGTGCCAGCAGCTTGGCAGGGGGCTACGAGCAGTACTTC. As protein: CASSLAGGYEQYF.

This chain joins TRBV20-1 and TRBJ2-2; D remains ambiguous. V was cut by 1 base and J by 2 bases, with 8 bases left in between. The germline CDR1 and CDR2 sequences are DFQATT and SNEGSKA (reference sequence). The CDR3 covers 14 residues. The CDR3 DNA follows: TGCAGTGCTAGAGCGGGTTATAACACCGGGGAGCTGTTTTTT. Amino acid sequence: CSARAGYNTGELFF.

V is TRBV7-2 and J is TRBJ2-1; 9 nucleotides match TRBD2. The V gene's germline CDR1 is SGHTA and CDR2 FQGNSA. Trimming at V came to 4 bases and at J to 8 bases, leaving 15 bases not matched to a gene. This CDR3 contains 17 residues. The CDR3 spells CASSSGPSRGGPHEQFF. Written as DNA, the CDR3 is TGTGCCAGCAGCTCCGGCCCTTCGCGGGGGGGCCCACATGAGCAGTTCTTC. Using reference TRBV7-2 and TRBJ2-1 for the parts outside the CDR3, the full variable domain is GAGVSQSPSNKVTEKGKDVELRCDPISGHTALYWYRQSLGQGLEFLIYFQGNSAPDKSGLPSDRFSAERTGGSVSTLTIQRTQQEDSAVYLCASSSGPSRGGPHEQFFGPGTRLTVL.